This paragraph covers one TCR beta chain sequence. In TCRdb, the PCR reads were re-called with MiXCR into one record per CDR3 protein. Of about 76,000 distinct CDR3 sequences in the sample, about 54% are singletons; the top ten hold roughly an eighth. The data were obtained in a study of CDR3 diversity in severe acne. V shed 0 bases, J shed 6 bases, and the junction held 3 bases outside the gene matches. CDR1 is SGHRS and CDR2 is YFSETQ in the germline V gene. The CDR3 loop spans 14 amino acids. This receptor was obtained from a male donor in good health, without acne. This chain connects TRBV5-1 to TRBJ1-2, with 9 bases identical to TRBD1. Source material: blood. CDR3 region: CASSLATGGDGYTF. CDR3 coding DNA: TGCGCCAGCAGCTTGGCCACAGGGGGCGATGGCTACACCTTC.